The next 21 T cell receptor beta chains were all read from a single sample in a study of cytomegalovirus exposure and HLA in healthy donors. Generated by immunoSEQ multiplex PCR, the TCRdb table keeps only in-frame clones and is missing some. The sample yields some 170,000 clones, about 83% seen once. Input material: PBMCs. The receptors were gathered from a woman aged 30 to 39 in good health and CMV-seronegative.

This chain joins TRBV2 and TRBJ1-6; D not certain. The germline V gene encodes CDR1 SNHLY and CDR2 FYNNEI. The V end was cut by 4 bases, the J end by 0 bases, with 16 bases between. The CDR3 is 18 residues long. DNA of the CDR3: TGTGCCAGCAGTGCGTTGGAAGGGAGGAACTCCTATAATTCACCCCTCCACTTT. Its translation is CASSALEGRNSYNSPLHF.

The CDR3 region has the DNA TGCGCCAGCAGCTCCCTAGCGGGGGGGCCTGCAGATACGCAGTATTTT. It yields the protein CASSSLAGGPADTQYF. The chain joins TRBV5-1 to TRBJ2-3, with TRBD2 matching 12 bases. The CDR3 covers 16 residues. Germline CDR1 is SGHRS and CDR2 is YFSETQ. V trimming: 3 bases; J trimming: 4 bases; junction bases outside the gene matches: 6.

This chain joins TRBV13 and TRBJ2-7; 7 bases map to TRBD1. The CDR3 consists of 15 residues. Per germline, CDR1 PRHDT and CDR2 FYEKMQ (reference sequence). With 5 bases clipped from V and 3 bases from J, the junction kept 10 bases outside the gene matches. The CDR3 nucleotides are TGTGCCAGCAGCCCGCCCGGGACAGAATACTACGAGCAGTACTTC. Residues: CASSPPGTEYYEQYF.

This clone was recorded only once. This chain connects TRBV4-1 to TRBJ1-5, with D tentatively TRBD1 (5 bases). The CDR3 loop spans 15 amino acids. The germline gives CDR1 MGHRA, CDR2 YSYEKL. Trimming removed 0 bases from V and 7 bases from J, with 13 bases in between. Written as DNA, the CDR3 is TGCGCCAGCAGCCAAGACTGGCAGGGTCGACAGCCCCAGCATTTT. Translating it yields CASSQDWQGRQPQHF.

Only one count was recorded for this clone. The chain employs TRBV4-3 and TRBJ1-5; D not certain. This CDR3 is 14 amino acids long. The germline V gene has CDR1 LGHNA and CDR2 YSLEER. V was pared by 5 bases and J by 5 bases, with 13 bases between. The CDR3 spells CASSEAAVDQPQHF. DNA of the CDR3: TGCGCCAGCAGCGAGGCGGCCGTTGATCAGCCCCAGCATTTT.

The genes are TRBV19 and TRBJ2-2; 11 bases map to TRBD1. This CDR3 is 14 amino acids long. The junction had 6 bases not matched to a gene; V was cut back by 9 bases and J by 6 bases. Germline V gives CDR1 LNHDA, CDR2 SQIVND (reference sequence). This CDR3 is CASRGTGGSGELFF. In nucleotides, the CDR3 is TGTGCCAGCAGGGGGACAGGGGGTTCCGGGGAGCTGTTTTTT.

The CDR3 region has the DNA TGCGCCAGCAGCTTAGTTAGCCTCAGCGCGAACACCGGGGAGCTGTTTTTT. Protein: CASSLVSLSANTGELFF. The chain employs TRBV5-1 and TRBJ2-2; D uncertain. The CDR3 has 17 amino acids. The germline V gene encodes CDR1 SGHRS and CDR2 YFSETQ. Trimming cost V 2 bases and J 0 bases, with 14 bases left between them.

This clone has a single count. CDR3 nucleotides: TGTGCCAGCAGCTTAGCGTCTGGCGAGCAGTTCTTC. It translates to CASSLASGEQFF. J is TRBJ2-1 and V is TRBV7-9; D not resolved. This CDR3 has 12 amino acids. Germline V lookup: CDR1 SEHNR, CDR2 FQNEAQ (reference sequence). V was cut by 0 bases and J by 10 bases, with 7 bases left in between.

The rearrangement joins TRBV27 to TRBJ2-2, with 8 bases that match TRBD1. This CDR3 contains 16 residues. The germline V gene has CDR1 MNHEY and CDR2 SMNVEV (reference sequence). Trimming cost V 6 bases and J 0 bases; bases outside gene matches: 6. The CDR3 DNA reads TGTGCCAGCAGCGGAGGACAGGGCTCGAACACCGGGGAGCTGTTTTTT. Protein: CASSGGQGSNTGELFF.

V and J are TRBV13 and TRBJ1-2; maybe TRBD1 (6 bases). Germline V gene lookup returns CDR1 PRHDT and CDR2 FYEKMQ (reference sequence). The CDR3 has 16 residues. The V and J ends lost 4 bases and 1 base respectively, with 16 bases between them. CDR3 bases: TGTGCCAGCAGCTCCACCAGTGAGGGGGATAACTATGGCTACACCTTC. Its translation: CASSSTSEGDNYGYTF. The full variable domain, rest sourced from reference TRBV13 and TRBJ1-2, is AAGVIQSPRHLIKEKRETATLKCYPIPRHDTVYWYQQGPGQDPQFLISFYEKMQSDKGSIPDRFSAQQFSDYHSELNMSSLELGDSALYFCASSSTSEGDNYGYTFGSGTRLTVV.

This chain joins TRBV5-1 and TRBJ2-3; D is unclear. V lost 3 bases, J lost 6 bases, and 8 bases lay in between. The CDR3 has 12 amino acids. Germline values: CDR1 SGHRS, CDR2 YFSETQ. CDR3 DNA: TGCGCCAGCAGCTCTAACTCGGATACGCAGTATTTT. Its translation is CASSSNSDTQYF.

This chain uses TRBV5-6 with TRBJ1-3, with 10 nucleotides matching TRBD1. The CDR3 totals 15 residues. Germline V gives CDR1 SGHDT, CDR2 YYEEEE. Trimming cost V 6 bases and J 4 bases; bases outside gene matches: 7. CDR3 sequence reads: CASNGGQGPGNTIYF. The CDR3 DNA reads TGTGCCAGCAACGGGGGACAGGGGCCAGGAAACACCATATATTTT.

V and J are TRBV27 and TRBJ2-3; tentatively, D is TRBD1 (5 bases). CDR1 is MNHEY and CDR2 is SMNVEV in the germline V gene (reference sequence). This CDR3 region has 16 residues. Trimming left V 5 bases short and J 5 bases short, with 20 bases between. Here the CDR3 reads CASSNPTGPGGDTQYF. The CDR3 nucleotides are TGTGCCAGCAGTAACCCCACAGGACCCGGTGGAGATACGCAGTATTTT.

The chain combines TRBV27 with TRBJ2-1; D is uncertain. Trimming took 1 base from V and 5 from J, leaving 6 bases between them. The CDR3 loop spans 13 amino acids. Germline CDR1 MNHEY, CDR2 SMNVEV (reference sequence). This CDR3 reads CASSLYPDNEQFF. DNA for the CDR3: TGTGCCAGCAGTTTATATCCAGACAATGAGCAGTTCTTC.

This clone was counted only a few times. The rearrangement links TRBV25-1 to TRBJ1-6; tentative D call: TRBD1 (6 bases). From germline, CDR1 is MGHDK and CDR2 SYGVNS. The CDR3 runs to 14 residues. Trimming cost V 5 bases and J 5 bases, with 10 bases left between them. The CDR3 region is CASSTGSNNSPLHF. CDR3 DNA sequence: TGTGCCAGCAGTACAGGGAGCAATAATTCACCCCTCCACTTT.

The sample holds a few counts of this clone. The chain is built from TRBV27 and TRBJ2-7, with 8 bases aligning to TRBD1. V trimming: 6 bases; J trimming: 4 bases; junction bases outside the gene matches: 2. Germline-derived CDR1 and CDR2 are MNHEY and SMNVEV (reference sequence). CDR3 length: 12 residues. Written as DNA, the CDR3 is TGTGCCAGCAGGACAGGGGCTTACGAGCAGTACTTC. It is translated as CASRTGAYEQYF.

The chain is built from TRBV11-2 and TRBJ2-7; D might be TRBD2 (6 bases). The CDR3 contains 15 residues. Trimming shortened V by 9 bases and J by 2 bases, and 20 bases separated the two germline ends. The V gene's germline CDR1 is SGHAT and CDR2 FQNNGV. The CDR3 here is CASNLGDLTTYEQYF. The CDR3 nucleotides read TGTGCCAGTAACCTTGGGGACTTGACCACCTACGAGCAGTACTTC.

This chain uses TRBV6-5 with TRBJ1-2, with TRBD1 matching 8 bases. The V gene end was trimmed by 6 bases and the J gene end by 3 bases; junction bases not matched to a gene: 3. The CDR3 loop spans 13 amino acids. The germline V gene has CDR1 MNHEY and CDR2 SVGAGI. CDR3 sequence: CASSLTGDYGYTF. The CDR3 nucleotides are TGTGCCAGCAGCCTGACAGGGGACTATGGCTACACCTTC.

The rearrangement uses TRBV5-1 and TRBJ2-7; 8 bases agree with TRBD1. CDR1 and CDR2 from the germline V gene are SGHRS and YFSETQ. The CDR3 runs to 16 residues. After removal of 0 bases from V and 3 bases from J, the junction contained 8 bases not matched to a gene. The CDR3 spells CASSLEYGDRFYEQYF. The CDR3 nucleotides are TGCGCCAGCAGCTTGGAATACGGGGACAGGTTCTACGAGCAGTACTTC.

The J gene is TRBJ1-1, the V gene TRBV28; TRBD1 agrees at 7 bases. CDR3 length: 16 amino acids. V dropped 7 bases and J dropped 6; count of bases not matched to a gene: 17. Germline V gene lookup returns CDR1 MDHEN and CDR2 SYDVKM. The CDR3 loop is CASIPGPTGSGAEAFF. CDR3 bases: TGTGCCAGCATCCCCGGACCGACAGGGAGTGGGGCTGAAGCTTTCTTT.

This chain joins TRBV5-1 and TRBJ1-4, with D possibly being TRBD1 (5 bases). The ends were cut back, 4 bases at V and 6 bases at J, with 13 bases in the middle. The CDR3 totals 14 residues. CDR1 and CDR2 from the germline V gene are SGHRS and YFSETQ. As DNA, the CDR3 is TGCGCCAGCAGCATACTGCAGGGTCATGAAAAACTGTTTTTT. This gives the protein CASSILQGHEKLFF. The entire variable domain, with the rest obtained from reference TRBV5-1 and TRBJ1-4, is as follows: KAGVTQTPRYLIKTRGQQVTLSCSPISGHRSVSWYQQTPGQGLQFLFEYFSETQRNKGNFPGRFSGRQFSNSRSEMNVSTLELGDSALYLCASSILQGHEKLFFGSGTQLSVL.